This TCR beta chain was sequenced in a study of spatial heterogeneity in lung cancer. Points from the study as a whole: Ubiquitous expanded tumor TCRs surfaced in blood more at resection than they did at follow-up.

This clonotype was recorded many times. The antigen is undetermined. A unique molecular identifier was carried by every single TCR cDNA molecule. MiXCR, applied by TCRdb to the 5' RACE reads, yields one record per CDR3 protein. The sample lists about 36,000 distinct CDR3 sequences; less than 9% were seen once. The V end lost 0 bases, the J end lost 7 bases, and 16 bases lay between the germline ends. The CDR3 has 15 residues. Germline V lookup: CDR1 MNHEY, CDR2 SVGEGT. Time point in this sample: sample taken at primary tumor resection. The cohort: approximately 74 early-stage, untreated non-small cell lung cancer patients. Frozen PBMC, nontumor lung or tumor provided whole RNA, which was sequenced unsorted.

The sample consisted of PBMCs, taken at surgery. The sequence was collected from a female donor with early-stage non-small cell lung cancer. This chain uses TRBV6-2 or TRBV6-3 with TRBJ2-7; D is undetermined. The chain's CDR3 is CASSYSGNLEGEQYF. In nucleotides, the CDR3 is TGTGCCAGCAGTTACTCGGGGAACCTGGAAGGAGAGCAGTACTTC.